The 29 T cell receptor beta chains in this list originate from one sample, sequenced in a study of T cell responses to AZD1222 COVID-19 vaccine. Only in-frame clones appear in the TCRdb table, and some are missing; sequencing was by immunoSEQ multiplex PCR. This sample carries about 73,000 clones, 75% to 90% of them seen once, and the ten largest clones take about a tenth. Sequences were derived from peripheral blood, sampled 28 days after the second AZD1222 dose. Receptors originate from an adult who received the AZD1222 COVID-19 vaccine.

V and J are TRBV27 and TRBJ2-5; 7 positions match TRBD1. The germline CDR1 and CDR2 sequences are MNHEY and SMNVEV (reference sequence). This CDR3 comprises 17 residues. V shed 6 bases, J shed 4 bases, and the junction held 17 bases outside the gene matches. The CDR3, as DNA: TGTGCCAGCAGCCGAAGGGCTGACAGGGAGAGAGGAGAGACCCAGTACTTC. It specifies CASSRRADRERGETQYF.

This chain links TRBV3-1 (or the pseudogene TRBV3-2) with TRBJ2-5, with D perhaps being TRBD1 or TRBD2 (5 bases each). Trimming stripped 1 base from V and 3 bases from J, with 9 bases between. The germline V gene has CDR1 LGHDT and CDR2 YNNKEL (reference sequence). The CDR3 is 14 residues long. CDR3 amino acids: CASSQVGAKETQYF. The CDR3 DNA reads TGTGCCAGCAGCCAAGTCGGGGCTAAAGAGACCCAGTACTTC.

V usage is TRBV5-1 and J usage is TRBJ2-7; possibly TRBD1 for D (6 bases). The CDR3 contains 15 residues. Between the trimmed V and J ends, which lost 0 bases and 4 bases, there was a span of 14 bases. Germline CDR1 and CDR2: SGHRS and YFSETQ. The chain's CDR3 is CASSLANRAPYEQYF. DNA of the CDR3: TGCGCCAGCAGCTTGGCGAACAGGGCACCTTACGAGCAGTACTTC.

This chain joins TRBV5-1 and TRBJ2-5; 8 nucleotides match TRBD2. Germline values: CDR1 SGHRS, CDR2 YFSETQ. J gave up 5 bases and V 4 bases, and 10 bases lay outside the gene matches. The CDR3 loop spans 15 amino acids. The CDR3 bases are TGCGCCAGCAGCCCACTAGCGGAGCCAGGGGAGACCCAGTACTTC. Its protein is CASSPLAEPGETQYF.

This chain joins TRBV5-4 and TRBJ2-3; 8 nucleotides align to TRBD2. The CDR3 has 16 residues. Looked up from germline, CDR1 is SGHNT and CDR2 is YYREEE (reference sequence). V was clipped by 3 bases and J by 4 bases; unmatched bases: 10. CDR3 DNA sequence: TGTGCCAGCAGCTCCAATAGCGGGGCAGGCGCAGATACGCAGTATTTT. Translating gives CASSSNSGAGADTQYF.

The rearrangement joins TRBV5-1 to TRBJ2-7, with D unresolved. The length of the CDR3 is 12 residues. Germline-derived CDR1 and CDR2 are SGHRS and YFSETQ. With 1 base removed from V and 5 bases from J, the gap between germline ends came to 7 bases. The CDR3 coding sequence is TGCGCCAGCAGCTTGTATGGGGACGAGCAGTACTTC. Translation gives CASSLYGDEQYF.

The chain couples TRBV10-3 to TRBJ2-1; D is perhaps TRBD2 (6 bases). V shed 5 bases and J shed 0 bases, with 17 bases lying between them. Germline-derived CDR1 and CDR2 are ENHRY and SYGVKD. The CDR3 loop spans 17 amino acids. Here the CDR3 reads CAISKRGNGSSYNEQFF. The CDR3 DNA follows: TGTGCCATCAGTAAGAGGGGCAACGGGAGCTCCTACAATGAGCAGTTCTTC.

The chain combines TRBV5-1 with TRBJ2-5; either TRBD1 or TRBD2 may supply D (5 bases each). CDR1 and CDR2 from the germline V gene are SGHRS and YFSETQ. This CDR3 has 13 residues. Trimming removed 3 bases at V and 5 bases at J, with 11 bases between. CDR3 coding DNA: TGCGCCAGCAGCTGGGACCTAAGGGAGACCCAGTACTTC. Translating it yields CASSWDLRETQYF. The full variable domain, its missing parts supplied by reference TRBV5-1 and TRBJ2-5, is KAGVTQTPRYLIKTRGQQVTLSCSPISGHRSVSWYQQTPGQGLQFLFEYFSETQRNKGNFPGRFSGRQFSNSRSEMNVSTLELGDSALYLCASSWDLRETQYFGPGTRLLVL.

The chain has TRBV5-1 and TRBJ1-2; D is ambiguous. This CDR3 comprises 16 residues. The ends were cut back, 0 bases at V and 1 base at J, with 13 bases in the middle. Germline V gives CDR1 SGHRS, CDR2 YFSETQ. The chain's CDR3 is CASSLVSVGSNYGYTF. DNA of the CDR3: TGCGCCAGCAGCTTGGTCTCGGTCGGCAGTAACTATGGCTACACCTTC.

Only one count was recorded for this clone. This chain joins TRBV2 and TRBJ2-1; D unclear. Trimming pared 0 bases from V and 8 bases from J, leaving 5 bases between. Looked up from germline, CDR1 is SNHLY and CDR2 is FYNNEI. CDR3 length: 12 amino acids. The CDR3 loop is CASSEAGDEQFF. DNA of the CDR3: TGTGCCAGCAGTGAAGCTGGAGATGAGCAGTTCTTC.

The genes are TRBV12-3 or TRBV12-4 and TRBJ2-2; D is possibly TRBD1 (6 bases). V was pared by 2 bases and J by 7 bases, with 8 bases between. This CDR3 has 13 amino acids. The CDR3 is CASSLMGHGELFF. Written as DNA, the CDR3 is TGTGCCAGCAGTTTAATGGGACACGGGGAGCTGTTTTTT.

The chain is built from TRBV5-4 and TRBJ1-4; 8 bases align to TRBD1. V dropped 3 bases and J dropped 1; count of bases not matched to a gene: 2. The CDR3 totals 15 residues. Germline assignment: CDR1 SGHNT and CDR2 YYREEE (reference sequence). CDR3 nucleotides: TGTGCCAGCAGCTCAGGACAGGGAACTAATGAAAAACTGTTTTTT. Amino acids: CASSSGQGTNEKLFF.

This chain connects TRBV15 to TRBJ1-1, with D perhaps matching TRBD1 (6 bases). There are 18 residues in the CDR3. The V gene's germline CDR1 is LNHNV and CDR2 YYDKDF (reference sequence). V lost 7 bases, J lost 0 bases, and 24 bases lay in between. The CDR3 region is CATTPLDRSPAMNTEAFF. Here the CDR3 DNA reads TGTGCCACCACCCCCCTCGACAGGTCGCCAGCAATGAACACTGAAGCTTTCTTT.

J is TRBJ2-7 and V is TRBV2; D gene ambiguous. Per germline, CDR1 SNHLY and CDR2 FYNNEI. V lost 5 bases to trimming and J lost 3 bases, with 8 bases between them. This CDR3 spans 12 amino acids. CDR3 in DNA: TGTGCCAGCAGTTCCCACGGCTACGAGCAGTACGTC. This encodes CASSSHGYEQYV.

This clone was picked up a small number of times. The chain links TRBV30 to TRBJ1-2; no definite D call. Trimming removed 0 bases from V and 3 bases from J, with 14 bases in between. The CDR3 length is 15 residues. Per germline, CDR1 GTSNPN and CDR2 SVGIG (reference sequence). CDR3 sequence (DNA): TGTGCCTGGAGTGTTGAGGGTCGGCTCGACTATGGCTACACCTTC. It yields the protein CAWSVEGRLDYGYTF.

The chain couples TRBV24-1 to TRBJ2-7, with a weak D call TRBD1 (6 bases). Trimming removed 3 bases at V and 6 bases at J, with 11 bases between. CDR3 length equals 13 residues. Germline V lookup: CDR1 KGHDR, CDR2 SFDVKD. The DNA for the CDR3 is TGTGCCACCAGTGATGCGACAGGTGTCGAGCAGTACGTC. Translated, it gives CATSDATGVEQYV.

This sequence joins TRBV12-5 and TRBJ2-1, with a tentative D call TRBD2 (7 bases). CDR1 is LGHNT, CDR2 FRNRAP, per germline. The length of the CDR3 is 14 residues. V dropped 3 bases and J dropped 8 bases, with 14 bases sitting between them. In nucleotides, the CDR3 is TGTGCTAGTGGTTTCCTAGTAGGGGGGGATGAGCAGTTCTTC. The encoded protein is CASGFLVGGDEQFF.

The V and J genes are TRBV24-1 and TRBJ1-2, with D maybe TRBD1 (6 bases). The CDR3 is 15 residues long. Trimming removed 4 bases at V and 3 bases at J, with 14 bases between. Germline CDR1 reads KGHDR; CDR2 reads SFDVKD. The CDR3 bases are TGTGCCACCAGTGACCCCGGACAGACCGACTATGGCTACACCTTC. Its protein is CATSDPGQTDYGYTF.

The chain employs TRBV12-5 and TRBJ2-1; D might be TRBD1 or TRBD2, each matching 5 bases. This CDR3 is built from 13 residues. V was clipped by 6 bases and J by 7 bases, with 13 bases between them. CDR1 and CDR2 (germline): LGHNT, FRNRAP. Here the CDR3 reads CASGGTARNEQFF. CDR3 sequence (DNA): TGTGCTAGTGGGGGGACGGCCCGGAATGAGCAGTTCTTC.

The chain has TRBV6-1 and TRBJ2-4; D ambiguous. Trimming removed 2 bases from V and 0 bases from J, with 14 bases in between. CDR1 and CDR2 from the germline V gene are MNHNS and SASEGT. The CDR3 length is 17 residues. CDR3 nucleotides: TGTGCCAGCAGTGAACAGACCCTCGCTCTAGCCAAAAACATTCAGTACTTC. Translated: CASSEQTLALAKNIQYF.

The chain joins TRBV18 to TRBJ1-1, with TRBD1 as a possible D gene (6 bases). CDR3 length: 14 residues. Trimming took off 4 bases at V and 7 bases at J, with 16 bases between the two ends. The germline gives CDR1 KGHSH, CDR2 LQKENI. The chain's CDR3 is CASSLKENRDEAFF. The CDR3 coding sequence is TGTGCCAGCTCACTGAAGGAGAACAGGGATGAAGCTTTCTTT.

The chain uses TRBV3-1 (or the pseudogene TRBV3-2) and TRBJ2-7; D unresolved. Between the trimmed V and J ends, which lost 1 base and 1 base, there was a span of 5 bases. Germline V gene lookup returns CDR1 LGHDT and CDR2 YNNKEL (reference sequence). The CDR3 has 13 amino acids. The CDR3 DNA reads TGTGCCAGCAGCCAAGGACATTCCTACGAGCAGTACTTC. Translating gives CASSQGHSYEQYF.

The CDR3 sequence: CASSWAGTGGWGYGYTF. For the CDR3, the DNA is TGTGCCAGCAGTTGGGCCGGGACAGGGGGCTGGGGCTATGGCTACACCTTC. The chain carries TRBV28 and TRBJ1-2; 12 bases agree with TRBD1. Per germline, CDR1 MDHEN and CDR2 SYDVKM. Germline trimming cut 4 bases from V and 4 bases from J; bases unmatched to any gene: 10. The CDR3 is 17 residues long.

This clone was found once. The rearrangement uses TRBV7-2 and TRBJ2-2; TRBD2 matches at 7 bases. Germline CDR1 SGHTA, CDR2 FQGNSA. Losses at the gene ends were 5 bases for V and 7 bases for J; bases not matched to a gene: 7. The CDR3 runs 14 residues. DNA of the CDR3: TGTGCCAGCAGCCCATCCGGGGGGATCGGGGAGCTGTTTTTT. It translates to CASSPSGGIGELFF.

The J gene is TRBJ2-7, the V gene TRBV9, with TRBD2 identical over 7 bases. The CDR3 totals 16 residues. V lost 0 bases and J lost 6; bases outside the gene matches: 12. In germline, CDR1 is SGDLS, CDR2 YYNGEE. CDR3 DNA sequence: TGTGCCAGCAGCGTAGAAGGTTGGGGACCGGGGGGCGAGCAGTACTTC. It specifies CASSVEGWGPGGEQYF.

V and J are TRBV21-1 and TRBJ2-7; the D segment call TRBD1 is taken from the table without a DNA check. TRBV21-1 counts as a pseudogene. The CDR3 covers 14 residues. The CDR3 sequence: CASSASGQHYEQYV. CDR3 in DNA: TGTGCCAGCAGCGCCTCGGGACAGCACTACGAGCAGTACGTC.

This sequence joins TRBV7-3 and TRBJ1-1; no definite D call. CDR1 and CDR2 (germline): SGHTA, FQGTGA. V was pared by 0 bases and J by 7 bases, with 9 bases between. The CDR3 length is 13 residues. The CDR3 DNA is TGTGCCAGCAGCTTAACGGTCGGGGATGAAGCTTTCTTT. Translation gives CASSLTVGDEAFF.

The chain joins TRBV19 to TRBJ2-7; 7 positions agree with TRBD1. The CDR3 runs 15 residues. Germline V CDR1 and CDR2: LNHDA, SQIVND (reference sequence). V lost 5 bases to trimming and J lost 3 bases; unmatched junction nucleotides: 10. CDR3 in amino acids: CASSSTGVPFYEQYF. The CDR3, as DNA: TGTGCCAGTAGTTCAACAGGGGTTCCTTTCTACGAGCAGTACTTC.

Only one count was recorded for this clone. This rearrangement joins TRBV5-4 to TRBJ2-5; 7 nucleotides agree with TRBD1. The CDR3 consists of 13 residues. J was trimmed by 4 bases and V by 4 bases; bases with no gene match: 4. Germline CDR1 is SGHNT and CDR2 is YYREEE (reference sequence). CDR3 amino acids: CASSPTGRETQYF. CDR3 DNA: TGTGCCAGCAGCCCGACAGGGAGAGAGACCCAGTACTTC.